This T cell receptor beta chain appears in the sequencing data of a study of T-cell reconstitution after alpha-beta-depleted transplantation in children. Findings and limits, study-wide: Surviving recipient cells, namely T cells and thymic progenitors, were the source of high day-60 TCRbeta diversity in some patients. Expanded clones from the graft, numbering several hundred, reportedly supplied alpha-beta T cells about two months after transplant. T-cell numbers and diversity one year post-transplant derived largely from freshly generated T cells.

This clonotype has only a few counts. Its target is not known. The TCRbeta library incorporated unique molecular identifiers. MiXCR, applied by TCRdb to the PCR reads, yields one record per CDR3 protein. In the table there are 700,000 to 950,000 distinct CDR3 sequences, about 15% of which are singletons. The TCR was taken from a male patient under 18 who had a stem cell transplant for acute lymphoblastic leukemia, so the T cells may come from the graft donor. Sequencing was performed on PBMCs, mostly from graft donor cells, taken 360 days after TCRalphabeta/CD19-depleted stem cell transplant.

The CDR3 DNA reads as TGCGCCAGCAGCCATGTGCCGGGGGCCGGGGAGCTGTTTTTT. This encodes CASSHVPGAGELFF. This chain connects TRBV5-1 to TRBJ2-2, with D maybe TRBD2 (6 bases). Germline CDR1 SGHRS, CDR2 YFSETQ. V dropped 4 bases and J dropped 6 bases, with 13 bases sitting between them. This CDR3 contains 14 residues.